The clone carrying this T cell receptor (beta chain) was detected only a few times. The data originate from a study of early T cells in non-severe SARS-CoV-2 infection. The germline gives CDR1 SNHLY, CDR2 FYNNEI. With 8 bases clipped from V and 6 bases from J, the junction kept 15 bases outside the gene matches. The CDR3 extends over 17 amino acids. Attached unique molecular identifiers marked individual cDNA molecules. TCRdb processed the 5' RACE reads anew with MiXCR; each CDR3 protein has one entry. The data show tens of thousands of distinct CDR3 sequences, with 6.5% to 7.5% seen just once and 5.5% to 6% held by the top ten.

Sequences were derived from whole blood, sampled at baseline. The chain recombines TRBV2 with TRBJ2-3, with 12 bases matching TRBD2. The receptor was isolated from an adult who was a healthcare worker with PCR-confirmed SARS-CoV-2 infection or an uninfected control (not recorded which). The CDR3 DNA sequence: TGTGCCAGCCGGTACGCGAGGACTAGCGGGGATGGGGATACGCAGTATTTT. Translating gives CASRYARTSGDGDTQYF.